This T cell receptor (beta chain) was identified during a study of blood T cell repertoires in COVID-19. Overall study context: PBMCs, B-cell-depleted T cells, or T cells provided the cDNA or gDNA that made up the material.

The protocol was immunoSEQ multiplex PCR, while the TCRdb copy is restricted to in-frame clones and leaves out a portion. The sample contains 150,000 to 200,000 clones, 81% of which appear only once. The material sequenced was peripheral blood. The clonotype originates from a woman of 80 years or more with COVID-19, enrolled during active disease.

The CDR3 DNA reads TGTGCCAGCAGTATAGCGTCTGATACCTACGAGCAGTACTTC. It encodes CASSIASDTYEQYF. V usage is TRBV13 and J usage is TRBJ2-7, with D possibly TRBD2 on 5 matching bases. CDR3 size: 14 residues. The ends were cut back, 6 bases at V and 2 bases at J, with 14 bases in the middle. Germline-derived CDR1 and CDR2 are PRHDT and FYEKMQ (reference sequence).